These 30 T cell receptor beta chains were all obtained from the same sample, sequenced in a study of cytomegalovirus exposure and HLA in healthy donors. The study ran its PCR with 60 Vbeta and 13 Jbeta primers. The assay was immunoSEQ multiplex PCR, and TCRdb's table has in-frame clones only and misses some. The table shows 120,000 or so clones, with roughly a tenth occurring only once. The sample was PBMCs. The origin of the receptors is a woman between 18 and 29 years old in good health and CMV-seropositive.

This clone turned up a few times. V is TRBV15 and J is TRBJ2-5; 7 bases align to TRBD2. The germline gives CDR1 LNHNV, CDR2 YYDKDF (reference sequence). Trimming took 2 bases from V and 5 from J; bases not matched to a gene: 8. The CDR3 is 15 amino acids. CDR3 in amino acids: CATSRSIAGSETQYF. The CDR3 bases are TGTGCCACCAGCAGATCTATAGCGGGTTCGGAGACCCAGTACTTC. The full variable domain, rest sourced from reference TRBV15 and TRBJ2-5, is DAMVIQNPRYQVTQFGKPVTLSCSQTLNHNVMYWYQQKSSQAPKLLFHYYDKDFNNEADTPDNFQSRRPNTSFCFLDIRSPGLGDTAMYLCATSRSIAGSETQYFGPGTRLLVL.

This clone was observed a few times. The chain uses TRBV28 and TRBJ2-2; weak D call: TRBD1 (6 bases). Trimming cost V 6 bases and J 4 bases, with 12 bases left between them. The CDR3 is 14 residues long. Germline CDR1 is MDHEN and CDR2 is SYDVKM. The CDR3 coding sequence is TGTGCCAGCAGCTCCGGACAGTCCACCGGGGAGCTGTTTTTT. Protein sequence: CASSSGQSTGELFF.

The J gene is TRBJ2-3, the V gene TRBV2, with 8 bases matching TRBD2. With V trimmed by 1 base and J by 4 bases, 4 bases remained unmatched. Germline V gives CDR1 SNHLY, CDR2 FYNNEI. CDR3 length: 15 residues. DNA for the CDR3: TGTGCCAGCAGTGAAGGGCTAGCGGGCCCAGATACGCAGTATTTT. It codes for CASSEGLAGPDTQYF.

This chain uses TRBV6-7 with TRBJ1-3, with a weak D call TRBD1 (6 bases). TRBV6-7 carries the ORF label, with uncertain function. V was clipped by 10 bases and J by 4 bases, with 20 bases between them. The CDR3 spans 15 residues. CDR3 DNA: TGTGCCACCATCCAAGGGGGGGTTTTAGGAAACACCATATATTTT. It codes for CATIQGGVLGNTIYF.

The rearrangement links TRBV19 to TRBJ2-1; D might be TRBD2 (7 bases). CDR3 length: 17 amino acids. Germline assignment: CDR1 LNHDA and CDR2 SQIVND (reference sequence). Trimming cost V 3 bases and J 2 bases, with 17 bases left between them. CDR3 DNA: TGTGCCAGTAGTATTTGGGGGGGCAGGGGAACCTACAATGAGCAGTTCTTC. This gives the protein CASSIWGGRGTYNEQFF.

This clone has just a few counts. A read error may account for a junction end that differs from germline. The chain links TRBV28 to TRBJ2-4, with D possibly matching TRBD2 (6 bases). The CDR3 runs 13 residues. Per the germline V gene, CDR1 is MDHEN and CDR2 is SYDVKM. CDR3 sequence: CASGGGSKTIQYF. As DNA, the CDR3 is TGTGCTTCTGGTGGGGGGTCCAAAACCATTCAGTACTTC.

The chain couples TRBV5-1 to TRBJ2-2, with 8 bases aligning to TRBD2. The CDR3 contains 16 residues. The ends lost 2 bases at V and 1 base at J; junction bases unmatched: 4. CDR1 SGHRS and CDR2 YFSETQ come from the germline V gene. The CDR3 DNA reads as TGCGCCAGCAGCTTCTCAAGCGGGGGGAACACCGGGGAGCTGTTTTTT. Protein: CASSFSSGGNTGELFF.

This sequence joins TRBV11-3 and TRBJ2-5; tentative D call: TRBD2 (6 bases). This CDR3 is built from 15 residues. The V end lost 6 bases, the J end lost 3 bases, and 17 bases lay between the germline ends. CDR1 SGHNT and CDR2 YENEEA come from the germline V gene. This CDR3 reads CASRPRTGGEETQYF. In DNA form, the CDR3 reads TGTGCCAGCAGACCGCGGACCGGAGGGGAAGAGACCCAGTACTTC.

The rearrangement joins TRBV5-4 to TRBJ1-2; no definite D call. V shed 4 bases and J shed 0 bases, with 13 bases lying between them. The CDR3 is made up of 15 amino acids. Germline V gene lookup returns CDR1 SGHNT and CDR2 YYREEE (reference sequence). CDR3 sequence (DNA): TGTGCCAGCAGCGTTGGAGTTCTAGCTAACTATGGCTACACCTTC. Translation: CASSVGVLANYGYTF.

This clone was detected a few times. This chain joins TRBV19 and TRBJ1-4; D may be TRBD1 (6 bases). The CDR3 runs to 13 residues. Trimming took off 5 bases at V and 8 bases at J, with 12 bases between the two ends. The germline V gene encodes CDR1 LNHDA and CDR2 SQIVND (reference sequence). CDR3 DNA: TGTGCCAGTAGTGACAGGCCAGGGGAAAAACTGTTTTTT. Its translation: CASSDRPGEKLFF.

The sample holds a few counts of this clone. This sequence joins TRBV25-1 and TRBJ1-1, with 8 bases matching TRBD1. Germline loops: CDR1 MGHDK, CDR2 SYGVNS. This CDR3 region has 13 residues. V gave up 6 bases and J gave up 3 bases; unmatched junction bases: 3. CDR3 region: CASRGQADTEAFF. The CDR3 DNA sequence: TGTGCCAGCAGGGGACAGGCCGACACTGAAGCTTTCTTT.

The CDR3 bases are TGTGCCAGCAGTGAGGGGCTCCTAATCTCCTACGAGCAGTACTTC. It is translated as CASSEGLLISYEQYF. The chain is built from TRBV6-1 and TRBJ2-7; a possible D gene is TRBD1 (5 bases). The V end lost 3 bases, the J end lost 0 bases, and 12 bases lay between the germline ends. CDR3 length: 15 amino acids. Germline values: CDR1 MNHNS, CDR2 SASEGT.

Here the CDR3 DNA reads TGTGCCAGCTCACCTGGGGCCGGGGGAGATACGCAGTATTTT. Translated: CASSPGAGGDTQYF. J is TRBJ2-3 and V is TRBV18, with a weak D call TRBD2 (6 bases). The CDR3 covers 14 residues. The germline gives CDR1 KGHSH, CDR2 LQKENI. V shed 3 bases and J shed 5 bases, with 12 bases lying between them.

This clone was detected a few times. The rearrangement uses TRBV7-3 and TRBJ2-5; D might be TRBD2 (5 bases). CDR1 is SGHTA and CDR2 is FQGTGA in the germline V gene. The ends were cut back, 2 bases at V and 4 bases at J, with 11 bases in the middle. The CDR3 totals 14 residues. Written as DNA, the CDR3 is TGTGCCAGCAGCTTAGGGAGTGTAGTAGAGACCCAGTACTTC. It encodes CASSLGSVVETQYF.

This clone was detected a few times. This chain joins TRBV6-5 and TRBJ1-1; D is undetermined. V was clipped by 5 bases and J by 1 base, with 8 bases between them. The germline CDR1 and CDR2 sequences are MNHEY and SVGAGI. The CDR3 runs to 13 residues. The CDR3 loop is CASSPPGNTEAFF. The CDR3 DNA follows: TGTGCCAGCAGTCCTCCGGGGAACACTGAAGCTTTCTTT.

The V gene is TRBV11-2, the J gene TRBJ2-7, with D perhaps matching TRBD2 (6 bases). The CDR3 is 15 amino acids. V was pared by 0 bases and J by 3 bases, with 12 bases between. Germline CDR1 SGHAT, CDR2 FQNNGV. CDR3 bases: TGTGCCAGCAGCTTAGATCGGGCGGGGCGCTACGAGCAGTACTTC. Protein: CASSLDRAGRYEQYF.

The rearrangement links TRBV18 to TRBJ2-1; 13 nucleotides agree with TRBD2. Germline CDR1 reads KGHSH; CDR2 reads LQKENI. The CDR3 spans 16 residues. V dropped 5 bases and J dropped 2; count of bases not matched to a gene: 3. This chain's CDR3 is CASSSGLAGAYNEQFF. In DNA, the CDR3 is TGTGCCAGCTCATCAGGACTAGCGGGAGCCTACAATGAGCAGTTCTTC.

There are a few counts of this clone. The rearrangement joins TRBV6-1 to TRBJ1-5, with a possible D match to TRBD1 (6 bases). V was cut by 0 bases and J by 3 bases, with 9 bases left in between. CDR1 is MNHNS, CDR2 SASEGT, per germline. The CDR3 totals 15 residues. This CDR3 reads CASSEAGADNQPQHF. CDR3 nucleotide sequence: TGTGCCAGCAGTGAAGCGGGGGCAGACAATCAGCCCCAGCATTTT.

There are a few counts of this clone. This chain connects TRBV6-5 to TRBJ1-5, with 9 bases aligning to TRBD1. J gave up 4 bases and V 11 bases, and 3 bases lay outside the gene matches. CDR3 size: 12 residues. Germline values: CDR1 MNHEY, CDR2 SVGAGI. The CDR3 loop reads CAAGTGNQPQHF. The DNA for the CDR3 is TGTGCCGCCGGGACAGGGAATCAGCCCCAGCATTTT.

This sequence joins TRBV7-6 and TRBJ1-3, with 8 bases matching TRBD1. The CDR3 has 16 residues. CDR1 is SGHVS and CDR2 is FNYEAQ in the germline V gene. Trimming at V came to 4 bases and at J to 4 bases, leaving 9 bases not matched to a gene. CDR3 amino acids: CASSSTTGVSGNTIYF. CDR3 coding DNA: TGTGCCAGCAGCTCCACGACAGGGGTTTCAGGAAACACCATATATTTT.

The CDR3 DNA follows: TGTGCCAGCAGCGTCCGGGAGGGAGGAACAGATACGCAGTATTTT. Translating gives CASSVREGGTDTQYF. This chain joins TRBV7-9 and TRBJ2-3; 8 nucleotides match TRBD2. Germline V gene sequence: CDR1 SEHNR, CDR2 FQNEAQ (reference sequence). J gave up 3 bases and V 5 bases, and 7 bases lay outside the gene matches. This CDR3 comprises 15 residues.

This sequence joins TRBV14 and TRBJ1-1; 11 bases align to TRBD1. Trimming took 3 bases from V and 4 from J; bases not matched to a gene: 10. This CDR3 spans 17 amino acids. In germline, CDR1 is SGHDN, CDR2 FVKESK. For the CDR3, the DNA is TGTGCCAGCAGCCACCCCGGACAGGGGGCGAGGGCCACTGAAGCTTTCTTT. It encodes CASSHPGQGARATEAFF.

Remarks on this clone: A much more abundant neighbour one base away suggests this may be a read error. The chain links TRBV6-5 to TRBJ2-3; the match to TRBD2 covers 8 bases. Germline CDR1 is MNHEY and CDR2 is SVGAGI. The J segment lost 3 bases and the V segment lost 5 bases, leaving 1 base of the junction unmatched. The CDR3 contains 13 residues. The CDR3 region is CASSQRETDTQYF. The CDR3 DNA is TGTGCCAGCAGTCAGCGGGAGACAGATACGCAGTATTTT.

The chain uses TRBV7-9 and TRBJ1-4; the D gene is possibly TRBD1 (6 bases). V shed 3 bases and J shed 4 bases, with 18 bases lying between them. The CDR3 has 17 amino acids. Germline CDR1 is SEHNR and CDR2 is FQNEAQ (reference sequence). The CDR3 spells CASSLGLSDSFNEKLFF. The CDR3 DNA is TGTGCCAGCAGCTTGGGCCTCTCGGACAGCTTTAATGAAAAACTGTTTTTT.

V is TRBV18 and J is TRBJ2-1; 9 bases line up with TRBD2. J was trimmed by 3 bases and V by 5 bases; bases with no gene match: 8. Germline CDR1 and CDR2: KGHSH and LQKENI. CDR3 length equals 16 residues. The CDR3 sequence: CASSSYSGRNYNEQFF. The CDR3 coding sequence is TGTGCCAGCTCATCCTATAGCGGGAGAAACTACAATGAGCAGTTCTTC.

The CDR3, as DNA: TGTGCCTGGACCCCGGGGACAGGGACCTACGAGCAGTACTTC. It translates to CAWTPGTGTYEQYF. The genes are TRBV30 and TRBJ2-7; 9 bases map to TRBD1. Germline V gene data show CDR1 as GTSNPN and CDR2 as SVGIG (reference sequence). V dropped 4 bases and J dropped 2; count of bases not matched to a gene: 6. There are 14 residues in the CDR3. The full variable domain, its missing parts supplied by reference TRBV30 and TRBJ2-7, is SQTIHQWPATLVQPVGSPLSLECTVEGTSNPNLYWYRQAAGRGLQLLFYSVGIGQISSEVPQNLSASRPQDRQFILSSKKLLLSDSGFYLCAWTPGTGTYEQYFGPGTRLTVT.

The CDR3 nucleotides read TGTGCCAGCAGCTTCCAACGCGGTGGCTACACCTTC. Protein sequence: CASSFQRGGYTF. The chain couples TRBV6-6 to TRBJ1-2, with D uncertain. The CDR3 contains 12 residues. V was clipped by 6 bases and J by 7 bases, with 12 bases between them. In germline, CDR1 is MNHNY, CDR2 SVGAGI (reference sequence).

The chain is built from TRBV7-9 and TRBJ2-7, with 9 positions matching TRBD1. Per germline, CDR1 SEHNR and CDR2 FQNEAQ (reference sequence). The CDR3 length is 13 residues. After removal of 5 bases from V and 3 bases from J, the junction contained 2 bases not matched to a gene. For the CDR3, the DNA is TGTGCCAGCAGCCCGGACAGGGGCTACGAGCAGTACTTC. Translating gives CASSPDRGYEQYF.

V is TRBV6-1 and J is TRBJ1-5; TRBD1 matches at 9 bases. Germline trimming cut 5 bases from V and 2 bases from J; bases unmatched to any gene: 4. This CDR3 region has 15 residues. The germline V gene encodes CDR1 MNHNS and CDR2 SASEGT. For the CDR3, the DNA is TGTGCCAGCAGTTCCCGGACAGGGGGCAATCAGCCCCAGCATTTT. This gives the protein CASSSRTGGNQPQHF.

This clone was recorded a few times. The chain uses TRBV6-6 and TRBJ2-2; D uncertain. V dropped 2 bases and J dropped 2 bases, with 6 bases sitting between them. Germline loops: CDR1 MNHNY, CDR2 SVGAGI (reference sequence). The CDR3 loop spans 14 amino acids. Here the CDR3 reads CASSYVTNTGELFF. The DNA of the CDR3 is TGTGCCAGCAGTTACGTTACAAACACCGGGGAGCTGTTTTTT.